The 6 T cell receptor beta chains in this list originate from one sample, sequenced in a study of blood T cell repertoires in COVID-19. Generated by immunoSEQ multiplex PCR, the TCRdb table keeps only in-frame clones and is missing some. The sample lists some 75,000 clones, approximately 91% occurring once. Sequencing was done on a sample of peripheral blood. The receptors stem from a man in his sixties or seventies with active or convalescent COVID-19.

The chain recombines TRBV10-1 with TRBJ2-7, with TRBD1 as a possible D gene (6 bases). Germline V gene sequence: CDR1 WNHNN, CDR2 SYGVQD (reference sequence). V gave up 5 bases and J gave up 3 bases, with 14 bases separating them. This CDR3 is 14 amino acids long. The CDR3 DNA follows: TGCGCCAGCAGTACACCTGACAGGAGCTACGAGCAGTACTTC. Residues: CASSTPDRSYEQYF.

V and J are TRBV18 and TRBJ2-1; 15 bases are shared with TRBD2. The J segment lost 8 bases and the V segment lost 5 bases, leaving 4 bases of the junction unmatched. This CDR3 spans 15 amino acids. CDR1 and CDR2 (germline): KGHSH, LQKENI. The CDR3 DNA sequence: TGTGCCAGCTCAGAGGGACTAGCGGGGGGCTATGAGCAGTTCTTC. Translating gives CASSEGLAGGYEQFF.

This rearrangement joins TRBV5-1 to TRBJ2-2; D uncertain. Germline loops: CDR1 SGHRS, CDR2 YFSETQ. Trimming removed 5 bases from V and 0 bases from J, with 11 bases in between. The CDR3 spans 15 residues. CDR3 bases: TGCGCCAGCAGTCTCCAGGTGTCGAACACCGGGGAGCTGTTTTTT. Translating it yields CASSLQVSNTGELFF.

The chain joins TRBV5-4 to TRBJ1-4, with TRBD1 matching over 8 bases. The ends lost 4 bases at V and 2 bases at J; junction bases unmatched: 4. The CDR3 extends over 15 amino acids. Germline V gene sequence: CDR1 SGHNT, CDR2 YYREEE (reference sequence). The CDR3: CASSPDRATNEKLFF. The DNA of the CDR3 is TGTGCCAGCAGCCCGGACAGGGCTACTAATGAAAAACTGTTTTTT.

The chain recombines TRBV11-2 with TRBJ1-5, with 9 bases matching TRBD1. J was trimmed by 7 bases and V by 4 bases; bases with no gene match: 5. Germline lookup yields CDR1 SGHAT and CDR2 FQNNGV. This CDR3 has 14 amino acids. CDR3 sequence (DNA): TGTGCCAGCAGCTCAGGGACAGGGCCCCAGCCCCAGCATTTT. Its translation is CASSSGTGPQPQHF.

The chain joins TRBV19 to TRBJ2-6, with 7 bases that match TRBD1. Trimming cost V 1 base and J 0 bases; bases outside gene matches: 6. The CDR3 is 18 residues long. The V gene's germline CDR1 is LNHDA and CDR2 SQIVND (reference sequence). CDR3 loop: CASSIARDRVSGANVLTF. CDR3 DNA: TGTGCCAGTAGTATAGCCCGGGACAGAGTCTCTGGGGCCAACGTCCTGACTTTC.